The 2 T cell receptor beta chains below were found in one sample sequenced in a study of T cell responses to AZD1222 COVID-19 vaccine. Here immunoSEQ multiplex PCR was the method, and the copy in TCRdb shows in-frame clones only, minus some. Here the sample spans roughly 100,000 clones, 86% being singletons. The input for sequencing was peripheral blood, taken 28 days after the second dose of the MenACWY control vaccine. These receptors all come from an adult who received the MenACWY meningococcal vaccine as a control.

The rearrangement uses TRBV29-1 and TRBJ1-2; 12 bases are a match to TRBD1. J gave up 4 bases and V 5 bases, and 14 bases lay outside the gene matches. Germline V gene lookup returns CDR1 SQVTM and CDR2 ANQGSEA. The length of the CDR3 is 17 residues. In nucleotides, the CDR3 is TGCAGCGTTAGGAAACCGGGACAGGGGGCGGTTGGCTATGGCTACACCTTC. It encodes CSVRKPGQGAVGYGYTF. The whole variable domain, remainder taken from reference TRBV29-1 and TRBJ1-2, is SAVISQKPSRDICQRGTSLTIQCQVDSQVTMMFWYRQQPGQSLTLIATANQGSEATYESGFVIDKFPISRPNLTFSTLTVSNMSPEDSSIYLCSVRKPGQGAVGYGYTFGSGTRLTVV.

The chain couples TRBV28 to TRBJ1-6; D ambiguous. The germline CDR1 and CDR2 sequences are MDHEN and SYDVKM. The CDR3 runs 15 residues. Trimming cost V 3 bases and J 6 bases, with 12 bases left between them. The CDR3 nucleotides are TGTGCCAGCAGTTTCCGGGCAACGGGTAATTCACCCCTCCACTTT. This codes for CASSFRATGNSPLHF.